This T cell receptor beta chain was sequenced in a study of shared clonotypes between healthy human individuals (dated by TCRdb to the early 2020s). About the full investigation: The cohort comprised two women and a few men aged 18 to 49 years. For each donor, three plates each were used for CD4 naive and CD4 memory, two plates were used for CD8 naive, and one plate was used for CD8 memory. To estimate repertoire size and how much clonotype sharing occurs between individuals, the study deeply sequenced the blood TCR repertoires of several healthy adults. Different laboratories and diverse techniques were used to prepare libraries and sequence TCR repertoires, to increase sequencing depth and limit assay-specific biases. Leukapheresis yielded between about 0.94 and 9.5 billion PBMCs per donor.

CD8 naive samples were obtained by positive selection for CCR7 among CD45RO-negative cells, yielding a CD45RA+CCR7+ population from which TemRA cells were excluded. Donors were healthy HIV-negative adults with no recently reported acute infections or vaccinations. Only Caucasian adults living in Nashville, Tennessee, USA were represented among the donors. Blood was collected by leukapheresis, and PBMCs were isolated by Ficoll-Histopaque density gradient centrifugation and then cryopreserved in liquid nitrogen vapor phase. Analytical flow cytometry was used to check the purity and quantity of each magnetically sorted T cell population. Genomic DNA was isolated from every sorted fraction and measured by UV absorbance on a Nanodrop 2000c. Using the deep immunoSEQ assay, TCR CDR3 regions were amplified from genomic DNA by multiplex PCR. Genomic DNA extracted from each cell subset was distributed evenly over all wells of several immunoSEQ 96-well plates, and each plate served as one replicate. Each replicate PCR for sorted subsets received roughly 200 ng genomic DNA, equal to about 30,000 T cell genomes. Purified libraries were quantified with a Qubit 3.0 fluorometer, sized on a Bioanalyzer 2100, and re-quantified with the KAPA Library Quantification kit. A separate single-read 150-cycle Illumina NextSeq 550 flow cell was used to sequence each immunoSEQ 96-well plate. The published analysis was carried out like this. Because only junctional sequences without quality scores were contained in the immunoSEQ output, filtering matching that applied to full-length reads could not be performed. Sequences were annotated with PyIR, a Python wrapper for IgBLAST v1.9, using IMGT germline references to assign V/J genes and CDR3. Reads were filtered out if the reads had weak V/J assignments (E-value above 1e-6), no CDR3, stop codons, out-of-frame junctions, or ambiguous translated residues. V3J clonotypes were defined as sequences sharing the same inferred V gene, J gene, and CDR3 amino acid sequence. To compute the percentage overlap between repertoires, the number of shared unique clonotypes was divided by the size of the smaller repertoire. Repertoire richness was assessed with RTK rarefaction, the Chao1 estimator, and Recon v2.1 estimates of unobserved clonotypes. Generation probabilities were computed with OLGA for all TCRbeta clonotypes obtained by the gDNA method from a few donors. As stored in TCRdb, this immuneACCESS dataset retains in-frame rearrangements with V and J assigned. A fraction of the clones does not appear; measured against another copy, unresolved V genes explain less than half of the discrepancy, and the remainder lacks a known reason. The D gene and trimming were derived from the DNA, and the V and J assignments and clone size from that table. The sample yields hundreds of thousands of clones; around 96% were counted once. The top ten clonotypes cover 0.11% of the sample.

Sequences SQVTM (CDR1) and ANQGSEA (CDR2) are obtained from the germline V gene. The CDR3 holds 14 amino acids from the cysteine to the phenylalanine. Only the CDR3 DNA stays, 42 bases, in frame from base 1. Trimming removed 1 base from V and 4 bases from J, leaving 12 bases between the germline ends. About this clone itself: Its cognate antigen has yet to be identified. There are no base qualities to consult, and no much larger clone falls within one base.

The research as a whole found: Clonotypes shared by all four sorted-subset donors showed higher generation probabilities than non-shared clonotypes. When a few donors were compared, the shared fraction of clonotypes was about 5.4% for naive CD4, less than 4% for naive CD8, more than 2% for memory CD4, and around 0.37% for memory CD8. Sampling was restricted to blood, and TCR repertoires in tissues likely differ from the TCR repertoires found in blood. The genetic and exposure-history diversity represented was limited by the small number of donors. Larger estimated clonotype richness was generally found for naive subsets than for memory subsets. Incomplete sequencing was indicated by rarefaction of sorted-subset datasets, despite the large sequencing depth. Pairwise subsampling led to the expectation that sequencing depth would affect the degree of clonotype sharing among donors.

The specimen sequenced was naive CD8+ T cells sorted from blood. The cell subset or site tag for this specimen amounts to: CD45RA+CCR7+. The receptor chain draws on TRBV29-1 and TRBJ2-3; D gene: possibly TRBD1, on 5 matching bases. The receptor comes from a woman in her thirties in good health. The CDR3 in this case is CSVEAAGSADTQYF. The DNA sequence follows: TGCAGCGTTGAAGCGGCAGGGTCGGCAGATACGCAGTATTTT.